One sample yielded the 11 T cell receptor beta chains listed below, sequenced in a study of OX40 agonist ivuxolimab in advanced cancers. Here immunoSEQ multiplex PCR was the method, and the copy in TCRdb shows in-frame clones only, minus some. The repertoire holds approximately 90,000 clones, with about 85% as singletons. The specimen comprised CD4+ or CD8+ T cells sorted from blood, sampled in a trial of the OX40 agonist ivuxolimab. The receptors shown here come from an adult with an advanced solid tumor such as melanoma, head and neck, liver or kidney cancer.

The chain carries TRBV14 and TRBJ1-1; TRBD1 might be the D (5 bases). The ends were cut back, 3 bases at V and 8 bases at J, with 16 bases in the middle. Germline V gene lookup returns CDR1 SGHDN and CDR2 FVKESK. The CDR3 spans 14 residues. CDR3 amino acids: CASSQGVGGPEAFF. CDR3 nucleotide sequence: TGTGCCAGCAGCCAGGGGGTAGGCGGCCCCGAAGCTTTCTTT. The full variable domain, its missing parts supplied by reference TRBV14 and TRBJ1-1, is EAGVTQFPSHSVIEKGQTVTLRCDPISGHDNLYWYRRVMGKEIKFLLHFVKESKQDESGMPNNRFLAERTGGTYSTLKVQPAELEDSGVYFCASSQGVGGPEAFFGQGTRLTVV.

The chain recombines TRBV27 with TRBJ2-1, with D unresolved. V gave up 0 bases and J gave up 4 bases, with 19 bases separating them. CDR3 length: 18 residues. The V gene's germline CDR1 is MNHEY and CDR2 SMNVEV (reference sequence). The CDR3, as DNA: TGTGCCAGCAGTTTATCCCCGGGCCGGGCAATCGGGTACAATGAGCAGTTCTTC. This codes for CASSLSPGRAIGYNEQFF.

The V and J genes are TRBV27 and TRBJ2-7; 8 positions agree with TRBD1. Per germline, CDR1 MNHEY and CDR2 SMNVEV (reference sequence). CDR3 size: 14 residues. After removal of 6 bases from V and 5 bases from J, the junction contained 9 bases not matched to a gene. The CDR3 region is CASRNRGYGDEQYF. The CDR3 DNA is TGTGCCAGCAGAAACAGGGGGTATGGGGACGAGCAGTACTTC.

The chain has TRBV6-5 and TRBJ1-5; no definite D call. The CDR3 has 13 amino acids. Trimming left V 6 bases short and J 5 bases short, with 11 bases between. The germline V gene encodes CDR1 MNHEY and CDR2 SVGAGI. The CDR3 reads CASSGWTDQPQHF. The CDR3 DNA follows: TGTGCCAGCAGCGGGTGGACGGATCAGCCCCAGCATTTT.

The chain has TRBV7-3 and TRBJ2-3; D assignment may be TRBD1 or TRBD2 (6 bases each). CDR1 and CDR2 (germline): SGHTA, FQGTGA. V was trimmed by 1 base and J by 1 base, leaving 15 bases between them. This CDR3 spans 17 amino acids. The CDR3 bases are TGTGCCAGCAGCTTAAGAGGGCGGGACACAGGCACAGATACGCAGTATTTT. It translates to CASSLRGRDTGTDTQYF.

The sample holds a few counts of this clone. The J gene is TRBJ2-7, the V gene TRBV27; tentative D call: TRBD2 (5 bases). The CDR3 loop spans 20 amino acids. CDR1 MNHEY and CDR2 SMNVEV come from the germline V gene (reference sequence). V lost 0 bases, J lost 2 bases, and 26 bases lay in between. The DNA of the CDR3 is TGTGCCAGCAGTTTATCAGCGCGGGCATTTGAAGAGGGTAATACCTACGAGCAGTACTTC. It translates to CASSLSARAFEEGNTYEQYF.

The V and J genes are TRBV5-1 and TRBJ1-5, with TRBD1 as a possible D gene (5 bases). The CDR3 spans 13 residues. CDR1 and CDR2 from the germline V gene are SGHRS and YFSETQ. Trimming left V 3 bases short and J 4 bases short, with 8 bases between. The DNA for the CDR3 is TGCGCCAGCAGCTCCTCAGGGAATCAGCCCCAGCATTTT. It translates to CASSSSGNQPQHF.

The chain is built from TRBV7-2 and TRBJ2-1; D possibly corresponds to TRBD1 (5 bases). The CDR3 sequence is 15 residues long. Trimming stripped 5 bases from V and 4 bases from J, with 15 bases between. Germline CDR1 and CDR2: SGHTA and FQGNSA. In nucleotides, the CDR3 is TGTGCCAGCAGCCTCACGGAGACAGTTTACAATGAGCAGTTCTTC. Protein sequence: CASSLTETVYNEQFF.

The chain is built from TRBV19 and TRBJ2-5, with D tentatively TRBD1 or TRBD2 (5 bases each). Germline CDR1 and CDR2: LNHDA and SQIVND (reference sequence). There are 17 residues in the CDR3. V shed 1 base and J shed 2 bases, with 17 bases lying between them. The DNA of the CDR3 is TGTGCCAGTAGTATAGGGTCGGGGCCTGTGGGGCAAGAGACCCAGTACTTC. This gives the protein CASSIGSGPVGQETQYF.

The gene calls are TRBV5-1 and TRBJ1-1; D gene uncertain. Per the germline V gene, CDR1 is SGHRS and CDR2 is YFSETQ. V was trimmed by 5 bases and J by 5 bases, leaving 19 bases between them. The CDR3 contains 15 residues. In DNA, the CDR3 is TGCGCCAGCAGACCTACGACGGTAGGTTGGACTGAAGCTTTCTTT. Translation gives CASRPTTVGWTEAFF.

The chain uses TRBV6-5 and TRBJ2-2, with 7 bases aligning to TRBD2. Germline values: CDR1 MNHEY, CDR2 SVGAGI. V trimming: 5 bases; J trimming: 4 bases; junction bases outside the gene matches: 7. The CDR3 sequence is 15 residues long. The CDR3 sequence is CASSPGLDLTGELFF. CDR3 in DNA: TGTGCCAGCAGTCCAGGACTAGACCTCACCGGGGAGCTGTTTTTT.